One sample yielded the 19 T cell receptor beta chains listed below, sequenced in a study of T cell repertoires in cytomegalovirus infection. Using its own MiXCR run on the reads, TCRdb lists one record per CDR3 protein. The repertoire holds around 450,000 distinct CDR3 sequences, with about 11% as singletons. Material: PBMCs. These receptors all come from a human donor in good health (CMV status not recorded). Some clones in this sample may be carry-over from other donors' samples.

CDR3 in DNA: TGCAGTGCTAGAGACTCGGGGGGGCCCTCGGAGACCCAGTACTTC. This sequence encodes CSARDSGGPSETQYF. The V and J genes are TRBV20-1 and TRBJ2-5, with TRBD2 identical over 8 bases. V gave up 0 bases and J gave up 5 bases; unmatched junction bases: 8. Germline V gene sequence: CDR1 DFQATT, CDR2 SNEGSKA (reference sequence). CDR3 length equals 15 residues.

This clonotype was counted ten times or more. The gene calls are TRBV20-1 and TRBJ1-1; no reliable D call. The V gene lost 2 bases and the J gene lost 1 base, with 8 bases spanning the gap. Germline V CDR1 and CDR2: DFQATT, SNEGSKA (reference sequence). This CDR3 is built from 13 residues. Here the CDR3 reads CSARWARNTEAFF. CDR3 coding DNA: TGCAGTGCTAGATGGGCTCGGAACACTGAAGCTTTCTTT.

This clonotype showed up many times. The J gene is TRBJ2-1, the V gene TRBV12-3 or TRBV12-4; 11 positions agree with TRBD1. The CDR3 is made up of 14 amino acids. After removal of 7 bases from V and 6 bases from J, the junction contained 5 bases not matched to a gene. The chain's CDR3 is CASTSGTGGNEQFF. Written as DNA, the CDR3 is TGTGCCAGCACCTCCGGGACAGGGGGCAATGAGCAGTTCTTC.

The rearrangement uses TRBV10-3 and TRBJ2-2; tentatively, D is TRBD1 or TRBD2 (5 bases each). V was clipped by 8 bases and J by 4 bases, with 11 bases between them. The CDR3 spans 13 residues. Germline V gene sequence: CDR1 ENHRY, CDR2 SYGVKD. The CDR3, as DNA: TGTGCCATCGGCTGGGACCTCACCGGGGAGCTGTTTTTT. It specifies CAIGWDLTGELFF.

This clonotype has a count of ten or more. V is TRBV28 and J is TRBJ1-2; D unclear. Per the germline V gene, CDR1 is MDHEN and CDR2 is SYDVKM. The CDR3 totals 11 residues. V was shortened by 6 bases and J by 5 bases, with 7 bases between the two germline ends. The CDR3 here is CASRPEYGYTF. CDR3 coding DNA: TGTGCCAGCAGGCCAGAGTATGGCTACACCTTC.

This clonotype was counted ten times or more. The gene calls are TRBV7-9 and TRBJ1-5; a weak D match, TRBD1 (5 bases). CDR3 length: 14 residues. The germline V and J ends were trimmed by 5 bases and 3 bases, with 11 bases remaining between them. The germline V gene has CDR1 SEHNR and CDR2 FQNEAQ (reference sequence). DNA of the CDR3: TGTGCCAGCAGCGGGGACTCATACAATCAGCCCCAGCATTTT. This gives the protein CASSGDSYNQPQHF.

This clonotype was counted at least ten times. The chain joins TRBV6-1 to TRBJ1-1, with 8 bases lining up with TRBD1. CDR3 length: 15 residues. J lost 5 bases, V lost 5 bases, and 10 bases had no gene match. CDR1 is MNHNS and CDR2 is SASEGT in the germline V gene. CDR3 nucleotides: TGTGCCAGCAGTATGGGCAGGGGGCTGGATACTGAAGCTTTCTTT. It codes for CASSMGRGLDTEAFF.

This clonotype was seen ten or more times. CDR3: CASSPLLGQGDGYTF. The DNA for the CDR3 is TGTGCCAGCTCACCACTTCTGGGACAGGGTGATGGCTACACCTTC. This rearrangement joins TRBV18 to TRBJ1-2; 9 bases fit TRBD1. Germline values: CDR1 KGHSH, CDR2 LQKENI. V gave up 1 base and J gave up 6 bases; unmatched junction bases: 6. This CDR3 has 15 residues.

At least ten counts were recorded for this clonotype. This chain connects TRBV11-1 to TRBJ2-1, with a weak D call TRBD1 (6 bases). Germline V gives CDR1 SGHAT, CDR2 FQDESV (reference sequence). Trimming pared 3 bases from V and 3 bases from J, leaving 12 bases between. The CDR3 runs to 15 residues. CDR3 in amino acids: CASSFLQGGYNEQFF. The CDR3 bases are TGTGCCAGCAGCTTCCTACAGGGTGGCTACAATGAGCAGTTCTTC.

This clonotype appeared many times. The chain uses TRBV12-3 or TRBV12-4 and TRBJ1-1; a weak D match, TRBD1 (6 bases). This CDR3 is built from 13 residues. V dropped 6 bases and J dropped 4 bases, with 12 bases sitting between them. In DNA form, the CDR3 reads TGTGCCAGCAGGGGGGGCAGAGGCACTGAAGCTTTCTTT. Residues: CASRGGRGTEAFF.

The sample holds a few counts of this clonotype. The V and J genes are TRBV28 and TRBJ1-1, with D unresolved. V was pared by 6 bases and J by 0 bases, with 8 bases between. There are 13 residues in the CDR3. Germline CDR1 reads MDHEN; CDR2 reads SYDVKM. CDR3 in DNA: TGTGCCAGCAGAACAAGGTTGAACACTGAAGCTTTCTTT. As protein: CASRTRLNTEAFF.

This clonotype was observed a few times. The chain links TRBV6-1 to TRBJ2-1; 14 nucleotides line up with TRBD2. CDR1 is MNHNS, CDR2 SASEGT, per germline. The CDR3 sequence is 15 residues long. The CDR3 reads CATGLAGGINNEQFF. The CDR3 region has the DNA TGTGCTACCGGACTAGCGGGAGGTATTAACAATGAGCAGTTCTTC.

In its sample, this clonotype was seen many times. This sequence joins TRBV5-6 and TRBJ1-1; D remains ambiguous. V dropped 5 bases and J dropped 5 bases, with 13 bases sitting between them. The CDR3 has 13 residues. Germline CDR1 reads SGHDT; CDR2 reads YYEEEE. CDR3: CASRLKVATEAFF. CDR3 DNA: TGTGCCAGCAGGCTGAAGGTCGCAACTGAAGCTTTCTTT.

The sample holds many counts of this clonotype. The genes are TRBV6-1 and TRBJ2-1, with 9 bases that match TRBD1. Trimming at V came to 5 bases and at J to 6 bases, leaving 5 bases not matched to a gene. This CDR3 is built from 14 residues. Germline CDR1 is MNHNS and CDR2 is SASEGT. The CDR3 spells CASSTPDRGNEQFF. CDR3 DNA: TGTGCCAGCAGTACTCCGGACAGGGGCAATGAGCAGTTCTTC.

Ten or more counts support this clonotype. This chain connects TRBV10-3 to TRBJ2-3, with no clear D. CDR3 length: 14 amino acids. Trimming left V 0 bases short and J 0 bases short, with 4 bases between. CDR1 ENHRY and CDR2 SYGVKD come from the germline V gene. The CDR3 coding sequence is TGTGCCATCAGTGAGTCGGCGAGCACAGATACGCAGTATTTT. This sequence encodes CAISESASTDTQYF.

A remark on this clonotype: This may arise from a read error, as a much more abundant clone is one base away. The chain combines TRBV30 with TRBJ1-6, with unresolved D. Germline V gene lookup returns CDR1 GTSNPN and CDR2 SVGIG (reference sequence). Trimming cost V 3 bases and J 10 bases, with 13 bases left between them. This CDR3 has 13 amino acids. The DNA of the CDR3 is TGTGCCTGGAGAGACGAGTGCTGGTCACCCCTCCACTTT. Its translation: CAWRDECWSPLHF. The whole variable domain, filled in from reference TRBV30 and TRBJ1-6, reads SQTIHQWPATLVQPVGSPLSLECTVEGTSNPNLYWYRQAAGRGLQLLFYSVGIGQISSEVPQNLSASRPQDRQFILSSKKLLLSDSGFYLCAWRDECWSPLHFGNGTRLTVT.

The chain has TRBV11-2 and TRBJ1-1; weak D call: TRBD1 (5 bases). V lost 5 bases and J lost 2, with 15 bases in between. CDR1 is SGHAT, CDR2 FQNNGV, per germline. The CDR3 has 15 residues. The CDR3 here is CASSIRGEPNTEAFF. The CDR3 bases are TGTGCCAGCAGCATAAGGGGAGAACCCAACACTGAAGCTTTCTTT.

This clonotype has more than one count but fewer than ten. The rearrangement links TRBV20-1 to TRBJ2-3; D not resolved. The germline V gene encodes CDR1 DFQATT and CDR2 SNEGSKA (reference sequence). This CDR3 has 14 residues. The germline V and J ends were trimmed by 3 bases and 2 bases, with 12 bases remaining between them. In DNA, the CDR3 is TGCAGTGCTAGGGCGCAGCTATCCACAGATACGCAGTATTTT. It codes for CSARAQLSTDTQYF.

In this sample, this clonotype turned up many times. The V and J genes are TRBV5-4 and TRBJ2-7, with 7 nucleotides matching TRBD2. The CDR3 has 16 residues. The V gene end was trimmed by 0 bases and the J gene end by 6 bases; junction bases not matched to a gene: 12. Germline V lookup: CDR1 SGHNT, CDR2 YYREEE (reference sequence). This chain's CDR3 is CASSLGPEQGGTEQYF. The CDR3 DNA is TGTGCCAGCAGCTTGGGGCCGGAGCAGGGAGGGACCGAGCAGTACTTC.